Listed below are T cell receptor beta chains from one sample, sequenced in a study of naive and memory T cell subsets. Each CDR3 protein is one row after TCRdb ran MiXCR on the UMI-ligation and nested PCR reads. This table has about 18,000 distinct CDR3 sequences, roughly 9.8% appearing once. The source was skin, collected from a tuberculin skin test site. Source of these receptors: an adult in good health. CDR3s include the opening cysteine and the closing phenylalanine or tryptophan. For some rows the clone size is stated as once, few or many, or as a class when expanded; others skip it.

abundance	len	v_gene	CDR3aa
NA	14	TRBV27	CASSLQGSDTEAFF
many	19	TRBV9	CASSVATGSGERALSEQYF
few	18	TRBV20-1	CSARALRTEVSGANVLTF
many	16	TRBV28	CASRALADSSYNEQFF
NA	17	TRBV4-2	CASSQKPGLAGFYEQYF
many	16	TRBV20-1	CSAREAGTGGSDTQYF
many	15	TRBV11-2	CASSLLAYSTDTQYF
NA	17	TRBV20-1	CSASKTQRETLRNEQFF
few	14	TRBV12-3/TRBV12-4	CASSPPWATDTQYF
NA	13	TRBV19	CASLGDHRREQFF
NA	17	TRBV3-1	CASSQSGTSGRANEQFF
many	13	TRBV6-5	CASGRTGIPEAFF
many	18	TRBV6-6	CASTQLLGGKVGANVLTF